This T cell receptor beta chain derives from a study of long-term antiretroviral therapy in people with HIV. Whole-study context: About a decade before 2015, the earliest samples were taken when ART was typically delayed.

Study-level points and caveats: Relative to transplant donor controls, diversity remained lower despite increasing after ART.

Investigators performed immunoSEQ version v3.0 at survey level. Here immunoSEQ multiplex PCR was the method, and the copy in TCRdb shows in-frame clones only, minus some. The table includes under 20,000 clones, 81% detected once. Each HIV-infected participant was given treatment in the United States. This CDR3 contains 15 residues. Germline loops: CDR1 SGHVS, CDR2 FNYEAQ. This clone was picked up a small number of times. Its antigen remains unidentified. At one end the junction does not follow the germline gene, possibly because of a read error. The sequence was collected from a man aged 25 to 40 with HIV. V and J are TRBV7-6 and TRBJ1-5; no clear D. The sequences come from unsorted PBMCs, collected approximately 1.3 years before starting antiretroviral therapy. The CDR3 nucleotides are TGTGCCAGCAGCTTAGGTTCCGGGAGCAGTCAGCCCCAGCATTTT. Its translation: CASSLGSGSSQPQHF.